This TCR beta chain was recovered during a study of blood T cell repertoires in COVID-19. Across the whole study: There were acute and convalescent COVID-19 samples, and they came from the United States, Italy and Spain.

Germline CDR1 reads LNHDA; CDR2 reads SQIVND (reference sequence). V lost 5 bases, J lost 4 bases, and 8 bases stayed unmatched. The CDR3 spans 16 residues. In the original processing: Reference gene primer amplification in the assay estimated nucleated cell counts. Clones were read by immunoSEQ multiplex PCR, and TCRdb kept only the in-frame ones, dropping some. For V, J and clone size, that table is used; D and trimming come from the DNA. The sample contains 120,000 or so clones, roughly 80% of which appear only once. Sample: peripheral blood. The source is a human donor in a cohort sampled during active COVID-19. The J gene is TRBJ1-1, the V gene TRBV19; TRBD1 agrees at 12 bases. This CDR3 reads CASSSPGQGAVTEAFF. The CDR3 DNA is TGTGCCAGTAGTTCACCGGGACAGGGGGCTGTCACTGAAGCTTTCTTT.